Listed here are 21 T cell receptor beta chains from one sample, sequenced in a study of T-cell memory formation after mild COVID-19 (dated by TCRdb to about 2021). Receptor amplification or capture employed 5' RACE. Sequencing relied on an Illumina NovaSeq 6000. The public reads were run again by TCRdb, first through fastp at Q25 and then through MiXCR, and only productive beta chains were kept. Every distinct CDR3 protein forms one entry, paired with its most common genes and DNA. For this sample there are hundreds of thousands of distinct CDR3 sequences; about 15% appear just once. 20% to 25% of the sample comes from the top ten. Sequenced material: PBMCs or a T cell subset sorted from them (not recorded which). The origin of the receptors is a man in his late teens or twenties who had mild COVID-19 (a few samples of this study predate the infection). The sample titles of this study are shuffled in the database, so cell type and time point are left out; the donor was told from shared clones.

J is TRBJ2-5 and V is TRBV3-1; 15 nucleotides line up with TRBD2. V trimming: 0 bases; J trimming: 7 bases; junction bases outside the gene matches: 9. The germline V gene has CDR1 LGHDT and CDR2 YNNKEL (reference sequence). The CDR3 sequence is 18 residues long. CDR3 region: CASSQEAGLAGGSRTQYF. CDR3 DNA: TGTGCCAGCAGCCAAGAAGCGGGACTAGCGGGGGGCTCACGGACCCAGTACTTC.

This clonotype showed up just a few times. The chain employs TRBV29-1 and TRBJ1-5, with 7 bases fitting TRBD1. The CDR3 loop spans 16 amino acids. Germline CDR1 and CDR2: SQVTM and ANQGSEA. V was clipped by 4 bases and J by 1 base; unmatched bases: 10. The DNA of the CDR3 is TGCAGCGTTGTAACCCCGAACAGGGGAAGCAATCAGCCCCAGCATTTT. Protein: CSVVTPNRGSNQPQHF. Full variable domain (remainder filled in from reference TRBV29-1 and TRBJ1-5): SAVISQKPSRDICQRGTSLTIQCQVDSQVTMMFWYRQQPGQSLTLIATANQGSEATYESGFVIDKFPISRPNLTFSTLTVSNMSPEDSSIYLCSVVTPNRGSNQPQHFGDGTRLSIL.

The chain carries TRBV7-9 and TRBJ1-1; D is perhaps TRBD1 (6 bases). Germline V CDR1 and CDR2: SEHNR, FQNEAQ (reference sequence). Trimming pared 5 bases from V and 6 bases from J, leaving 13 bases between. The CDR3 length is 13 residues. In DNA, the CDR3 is TGTGCCAGCAGCCTACAGGGATGGCCTGAAGCTTTCTTT. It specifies CASSLQGWPEAFF.

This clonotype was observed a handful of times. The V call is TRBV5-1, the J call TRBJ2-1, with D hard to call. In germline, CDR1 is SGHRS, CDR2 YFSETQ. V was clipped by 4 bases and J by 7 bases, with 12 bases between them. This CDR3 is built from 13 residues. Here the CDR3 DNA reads TGCGCCAGCAGCCTCCTGTGGCTAAATGAGCAGTTCTTC. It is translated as CASSLLWLNEQFF.

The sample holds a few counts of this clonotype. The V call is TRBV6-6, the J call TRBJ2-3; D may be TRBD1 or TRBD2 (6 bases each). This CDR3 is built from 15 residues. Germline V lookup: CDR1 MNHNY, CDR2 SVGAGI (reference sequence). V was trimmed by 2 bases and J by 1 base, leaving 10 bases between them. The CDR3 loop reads CASSYGGQGTDTQYF. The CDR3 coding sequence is TGTGCCAGCAGTTACGGGGGGCAGGGCACAGATACGCAGTATTTT.

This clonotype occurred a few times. Here the CDR3 reads CASSLLGTRSTDTQYF. In DNA, the CDR3 is TGTGCCAGCAGCTTGTTGGGGACGCGTAGCACAGATACGCAGTATTTT. The chain uses TRBV5-6 and TRBJ2-3, with D tentatively TRBD1 or TRBD2 (5 bases each). There are 16 residues in the CDR3. Germline CDR1 is SGHDT and CDR2 is YYEEEE. V was trimmed by 1 base and J by 0 bases, leaving 12 bases between them.

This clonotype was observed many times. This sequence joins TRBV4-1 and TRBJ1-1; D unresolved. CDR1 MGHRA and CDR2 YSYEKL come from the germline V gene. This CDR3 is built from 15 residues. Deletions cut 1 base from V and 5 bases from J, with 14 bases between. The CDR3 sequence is CASSQGLRRWTEAFF. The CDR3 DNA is TGCGCCAGCAGCCAAGGACTCAGGAGGTGGACTGAAGCTTTCTTT.

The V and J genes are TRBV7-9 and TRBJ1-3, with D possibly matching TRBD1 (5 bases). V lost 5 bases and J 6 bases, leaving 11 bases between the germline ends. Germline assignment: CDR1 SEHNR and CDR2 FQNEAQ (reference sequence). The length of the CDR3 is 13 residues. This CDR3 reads CASSQGQINTIYF. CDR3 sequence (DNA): TGTGCCAGCAGCCAGGGCCAGATAAACACCATATATTTT.

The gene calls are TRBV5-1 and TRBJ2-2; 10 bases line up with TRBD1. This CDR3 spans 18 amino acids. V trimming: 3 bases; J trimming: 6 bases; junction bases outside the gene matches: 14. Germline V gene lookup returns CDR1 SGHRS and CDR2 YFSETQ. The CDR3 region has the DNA TGCGCCAGCAGCTCTTTCCGGGACAGGGGATGGAAAGCCGGGGAGCTGTTTTTT. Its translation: CASSSFRDRGWKAGELFF. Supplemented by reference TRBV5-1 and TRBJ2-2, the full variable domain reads KAGVTQTPRYLIKTRGQQVTLSCSPISGHRSVSWYQQTPGQGLQFLFEYFSETQRNKGNFPGRFSGRQFSNSRSEMNVSTLELGDSALYLCASSSFRDRGWKAGELFFGEGSRLTVL.

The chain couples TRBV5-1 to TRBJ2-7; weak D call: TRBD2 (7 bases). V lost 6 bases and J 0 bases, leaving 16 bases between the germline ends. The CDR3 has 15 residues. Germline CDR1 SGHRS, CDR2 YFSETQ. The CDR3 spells CASKQGLSPSYEQYF. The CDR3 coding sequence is TGCGCCAGCAAACAGGGACTATCCCCCTCCTACGAGCAGTACTTC.

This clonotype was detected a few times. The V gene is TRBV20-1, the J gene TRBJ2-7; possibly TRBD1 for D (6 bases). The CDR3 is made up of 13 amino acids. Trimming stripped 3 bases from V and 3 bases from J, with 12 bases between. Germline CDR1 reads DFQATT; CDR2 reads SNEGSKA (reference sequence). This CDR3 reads CSARRQENYEQYF. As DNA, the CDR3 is TGCAGTGCTAGGAGACAGGAGAACTACGAGCAGTACTTC.

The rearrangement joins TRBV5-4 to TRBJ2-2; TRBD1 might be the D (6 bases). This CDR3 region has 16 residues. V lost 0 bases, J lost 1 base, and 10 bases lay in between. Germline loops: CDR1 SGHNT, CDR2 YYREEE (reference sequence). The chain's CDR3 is CASSLVGAVNTGELFF. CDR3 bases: TGTGCCAGCAGCTTGGTGGGGGCAGTGAACACCGGGGAGCTGTTTTTT.

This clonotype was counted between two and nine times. CDR3 sequence (DNA): TGTGCCAGCAGCTTATCACACCAGGGCAATCAGCCCCAGCATTTT. Its translation: CASSLSHQGNQPQHF. The rearrangement joins TRBV7-8 to TRBJ1-5; no firm D call. CDR3 length equals 15 residues. Germline CDR1 and CDR2: SGHVS and FQNEAQ. V lost 2 bases to trimming and J lost 2 bases, with 10 bases between them. Filled out from reference TRBV7-8 and TRBJ1-5, the complete variable domain reads GAGVSQSPRYKVAKRGQDVALRCDPISGHVSLFWYQQALGQGPEFLTYFQNEAQLDKSGLPSDRFFAERPEGSVSTLKIQRTQQEDSAVYLCASSLSHQGNQPQHFGDGTRLSIL.

CDR3 in amino acids: CASSQETRAFF. DNA of the CDR3: TGTGCCAGCAGCCAAGAAACCCGAGCTTTCTTT. The J gene is TRBJ1-1, the V gene TRBV14; D not certain. The V end lost 0 bases, the J end lost 10 bases, and 6 bases lay between the germline ends. This CDR3 has 11 amino acids. CDR1 is SGHDN, CDR2 FVKESK, per germline.

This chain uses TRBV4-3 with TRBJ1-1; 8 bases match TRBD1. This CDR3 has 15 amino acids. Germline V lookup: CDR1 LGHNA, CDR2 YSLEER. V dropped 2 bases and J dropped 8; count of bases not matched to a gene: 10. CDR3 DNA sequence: TGCGCCAGCAGCCAACCCTGGCAGGGGGCGGCGGAAGCTTTCTTT. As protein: CASSQPWQGAAEAFF.

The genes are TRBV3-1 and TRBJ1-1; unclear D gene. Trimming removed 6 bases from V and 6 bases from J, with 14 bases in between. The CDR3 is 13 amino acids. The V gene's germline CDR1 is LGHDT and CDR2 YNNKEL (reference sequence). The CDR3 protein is CASRTRSSPEAFF. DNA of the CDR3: TGTGCCAGCAGGACACGTAGTAGCCCTGAAGCTTTCTTT.

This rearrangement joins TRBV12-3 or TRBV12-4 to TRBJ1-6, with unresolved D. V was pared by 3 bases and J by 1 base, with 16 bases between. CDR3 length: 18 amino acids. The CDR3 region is CASSFRIGVGSYNSPLHF. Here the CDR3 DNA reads TGTGCCAGCAGTTTTAGAATAGGTGTAGGTTCCTATAATTCACCCCTCCACTTT.

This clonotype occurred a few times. In nucleotides, the CDR3 is TGTGCCAGCAGCCAACTGGCAGGGAGGGCAGCTGAAGCTTTCTTT. Translation: CASSQLAGRAAEAFF. V usage is TRBV3-2 and J usage is TRBJ1-1. TRBV3-2 is flagged as a pseudogene. The CDR3 contains 15 residues.

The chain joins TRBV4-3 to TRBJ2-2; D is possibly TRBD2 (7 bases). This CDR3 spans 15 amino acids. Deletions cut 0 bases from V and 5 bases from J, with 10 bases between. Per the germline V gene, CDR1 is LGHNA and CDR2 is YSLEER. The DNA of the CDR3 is TGCGCCAGCAGCCAAGATAGGGGGGGAACCGGGGAGCTGTTTTTT. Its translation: CASSQDRGGTGELFF.

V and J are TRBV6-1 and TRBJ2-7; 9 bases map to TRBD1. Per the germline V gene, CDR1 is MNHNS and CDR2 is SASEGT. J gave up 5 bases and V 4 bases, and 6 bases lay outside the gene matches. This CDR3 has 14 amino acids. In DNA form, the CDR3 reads TGTGCCAGCAGTGCCCGGGACAGGGTCGACGAGCAGTACTTC. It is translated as CASSARDRVDEQYF.

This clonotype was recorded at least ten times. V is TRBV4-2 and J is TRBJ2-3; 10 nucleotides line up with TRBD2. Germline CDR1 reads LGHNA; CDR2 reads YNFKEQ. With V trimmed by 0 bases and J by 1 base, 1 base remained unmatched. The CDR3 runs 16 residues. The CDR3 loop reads CASSQDLAGGTDTQYF. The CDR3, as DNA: TGTGCCAGCAGCCAAGATCTAGCGGGGGGCACAGATACGCAGTATTTT.